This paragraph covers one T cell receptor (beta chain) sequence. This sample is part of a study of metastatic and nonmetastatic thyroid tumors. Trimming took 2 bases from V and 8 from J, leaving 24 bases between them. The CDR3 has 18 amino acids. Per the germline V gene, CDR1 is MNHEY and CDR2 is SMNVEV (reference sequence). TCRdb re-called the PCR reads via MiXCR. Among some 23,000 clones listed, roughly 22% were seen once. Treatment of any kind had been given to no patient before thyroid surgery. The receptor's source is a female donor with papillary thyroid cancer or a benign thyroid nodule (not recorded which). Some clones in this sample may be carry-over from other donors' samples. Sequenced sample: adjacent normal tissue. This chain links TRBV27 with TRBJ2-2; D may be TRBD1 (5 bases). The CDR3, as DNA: TGTGCCAGCAGTTTACTTGGGATGCAGGGTAGTTGGATAGGGGAGCTGTTTTTT. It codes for CASSLLGMQGSWIGELFF.